This entry is about one T cell receptor (beta chain). What it binds is unknown. This CDR3 region has 13 residues. The germline V and J ends were trimmed by 1 base and 1 base, with 4 bases remaining between them. From germline, CDR1 is MDHEN and CDR2 SYDVKM. The sample is drawn from a study of T cell clones after liver transplantation. About the study: Tolerant meant at least one year fully off immunosuppression without liver enzymes above twice normal. Samples came pre-transplant, pre-randomization before withdrawal, and post-randomization after withdrawal ended. Findings and caveats of the study: In two subjects, few donor cells limited the measurable donor-reactive repertoire.

Method: immunoSEQ multiplex PCR; TCRdb's copy keeps in-frame clones and lacks some. This table holds over 50,000 clones, 85% to 90% found once. Here the sequenced sample was CD8+ T cells from blood, taken 12 months after liver transplant. This rearrangement joins TRBV28 to TRBJ1-1; unclear D gene. The source of this sequence is a human patient who received a liver transplant. Some T cells may originate from the graft donor. For the CDR3, the DNA is TGTGCCAGCAGTTTATTGGAGAACACTGAAGCTTTCTTT. As protein: CASSLLENTEAFF. The complete variable domain, with remaining parts taken from reference TRBV28 and TRBJ1-1, reads DVKVTQSSRYLVKRTGEKVFLECVQDMDHENMFWYRQDPGLGLRLIYFSYDVKMKEKGDIPEGYSVSREKKERFSLILESASTNQTSMYLCASSLLENTEAFFGQGTRLTVV.